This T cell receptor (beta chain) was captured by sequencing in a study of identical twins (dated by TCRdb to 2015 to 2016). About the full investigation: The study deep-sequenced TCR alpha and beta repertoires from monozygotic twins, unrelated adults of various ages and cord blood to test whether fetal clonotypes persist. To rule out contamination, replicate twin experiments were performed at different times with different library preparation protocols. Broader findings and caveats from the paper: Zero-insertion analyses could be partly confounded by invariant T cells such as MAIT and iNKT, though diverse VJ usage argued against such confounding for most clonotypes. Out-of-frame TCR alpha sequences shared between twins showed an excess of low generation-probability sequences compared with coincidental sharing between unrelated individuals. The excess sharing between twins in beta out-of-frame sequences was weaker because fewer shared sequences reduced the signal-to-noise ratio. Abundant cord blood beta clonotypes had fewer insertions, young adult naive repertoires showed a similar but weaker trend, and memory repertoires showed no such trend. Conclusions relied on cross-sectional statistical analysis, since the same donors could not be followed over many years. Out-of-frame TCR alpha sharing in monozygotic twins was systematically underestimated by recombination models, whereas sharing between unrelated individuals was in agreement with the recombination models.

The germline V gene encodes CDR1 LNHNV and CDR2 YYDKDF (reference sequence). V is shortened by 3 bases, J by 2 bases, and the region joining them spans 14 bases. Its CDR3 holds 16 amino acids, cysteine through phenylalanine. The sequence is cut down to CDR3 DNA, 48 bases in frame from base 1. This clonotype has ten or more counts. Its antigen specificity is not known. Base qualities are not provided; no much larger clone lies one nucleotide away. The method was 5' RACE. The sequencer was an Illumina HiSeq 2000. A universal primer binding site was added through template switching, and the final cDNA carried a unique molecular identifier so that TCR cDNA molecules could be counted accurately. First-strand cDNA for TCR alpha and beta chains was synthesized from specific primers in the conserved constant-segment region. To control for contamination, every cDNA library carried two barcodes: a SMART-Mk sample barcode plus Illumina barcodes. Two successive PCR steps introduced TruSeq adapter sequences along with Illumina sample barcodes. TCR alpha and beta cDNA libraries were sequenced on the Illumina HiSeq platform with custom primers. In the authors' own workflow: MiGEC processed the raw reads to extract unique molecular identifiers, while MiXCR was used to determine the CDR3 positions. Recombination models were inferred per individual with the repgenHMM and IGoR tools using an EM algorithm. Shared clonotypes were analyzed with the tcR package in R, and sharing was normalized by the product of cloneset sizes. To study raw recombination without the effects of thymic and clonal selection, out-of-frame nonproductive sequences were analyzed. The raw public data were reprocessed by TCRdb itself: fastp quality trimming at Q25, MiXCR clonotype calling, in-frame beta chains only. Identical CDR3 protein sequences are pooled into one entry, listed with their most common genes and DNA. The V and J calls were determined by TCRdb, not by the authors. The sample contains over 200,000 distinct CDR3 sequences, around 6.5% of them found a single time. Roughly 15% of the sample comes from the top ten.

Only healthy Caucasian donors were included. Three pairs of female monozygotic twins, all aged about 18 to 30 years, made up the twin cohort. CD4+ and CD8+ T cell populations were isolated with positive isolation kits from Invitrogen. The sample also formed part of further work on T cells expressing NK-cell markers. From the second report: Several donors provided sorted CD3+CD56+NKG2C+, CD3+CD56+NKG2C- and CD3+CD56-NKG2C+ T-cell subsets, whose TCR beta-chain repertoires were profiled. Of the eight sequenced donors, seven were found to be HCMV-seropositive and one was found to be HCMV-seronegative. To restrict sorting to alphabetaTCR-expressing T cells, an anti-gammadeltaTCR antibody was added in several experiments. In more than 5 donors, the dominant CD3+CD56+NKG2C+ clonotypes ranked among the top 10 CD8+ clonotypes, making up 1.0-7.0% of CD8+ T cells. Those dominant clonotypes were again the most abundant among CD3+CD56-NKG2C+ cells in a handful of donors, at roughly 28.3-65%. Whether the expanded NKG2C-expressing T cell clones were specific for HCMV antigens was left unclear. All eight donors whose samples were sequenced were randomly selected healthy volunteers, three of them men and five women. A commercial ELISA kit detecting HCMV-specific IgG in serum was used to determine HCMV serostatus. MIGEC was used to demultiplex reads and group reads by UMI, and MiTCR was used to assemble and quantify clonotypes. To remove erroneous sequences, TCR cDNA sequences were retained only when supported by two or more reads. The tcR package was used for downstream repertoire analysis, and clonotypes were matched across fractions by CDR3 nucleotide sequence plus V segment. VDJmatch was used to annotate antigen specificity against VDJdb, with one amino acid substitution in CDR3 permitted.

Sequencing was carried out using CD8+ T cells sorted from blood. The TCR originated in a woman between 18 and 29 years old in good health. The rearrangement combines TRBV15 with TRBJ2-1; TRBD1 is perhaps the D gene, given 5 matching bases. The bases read TGTGCCACCAGCAGCGACAGTCAGTCCGCCTACAATGAGCAGTTCTTC. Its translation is CATSSDSQSAYNEQFF.